These T cell receptor beta chains were read from a single sample in a study of blood T cell repertoires in COVID-19. Assay used: immunoSEQ multiplex PCR; TCRdb lists only in-frame clones, some missing. The sample has fewer than 110,000 clones, roughly 87% seen once. The sequenced sample consisted of peripheral blood. The receptors stem from a human donor in a cohort sampled during active COVID-19. CDR3s include the opening cysteine and the closing phenylalanine or tryptophan. The D gene is left open where the match is weak. The size of a clone is reported for some rows only, either as once, few or many, or as a class for expanded clones.

d_call clone_size j_call v_call cdr3_aa cdr3_nt
TRBD1 NA TRBJ2-7 TRBV15 CATSRDGTVYEQYF TGTGCCACCAGCAGAGATGGGACAGTCTACGAGCAGTACTTC
NA once TRBJ2-7 TRBV5-4 CASSLGIRGDEQYF TGTGCCAGCAGCTTGGGTATCAGGGGGGACGAGCAGTACTTC
NA NA TRBJ2-3 TRBV19 CATRTGPGGTDTQYF TGTGCCACCCGGACTGGACCGGGGGGCACAGATACGCAGTATTTT
TRBD1 NA TRBJ2-7 TRBV10-3 CAIRGTGSYEQYF TGTGCCATCAGGGGGACAGGGTCCTACGAGCAGTACTTC
TRBD2 NA TRBJ2-3 TRBV11-3 CASSPGLEAADTQYF TGTGCCAGCAGCCCGGGACTAGAGGCGGCAGATACGCAGTATTTT
NA NA TRBJ1-3 TRBV19 CASSIQGGRNTIYF TGTGCCAGTAGTATCCAGGGAGGAAGAAACACCATATATTTT
NA NA TRBJ1-3 TRBV15 CATSTESSGNTIYF TGTGCCACCAGCACCGAGAGCTCTGGAAACACCATATATTTT
NA few TRBJ1-5 TRBV5-8 CASPAFGGPYQPQHF TGTGCCAGCCCCGCATTCGGGGGGCCATATCAGCCCCAGCATTTT
NA NA TRBJ2-3 TRBV9 CASSVGGDSSTDTQYF TGTGCCAGCAGCGTAGGGGGGGACAGCAGCACAGATACGCAGTATTTT
TRBD1 NA TRBJ1-1 TRBV6-5 CASSWDRGNTEAFF TGTGCCAGCAGTTGGGACAGGGGAAACACTGAAGCTTTCTTT
NA NA TRBJ2-7 TRBV6-6 CASSQTRDNYEQYF TGTGCCAGCAGTCAGACCCGGGACAACTACGAGCAGTACTTC
TRBD1 NA TRBJ2-5 TRBV10-1 CASSHFGTGGGETQYF TGCGCCAGCAGTCATTTCGGGACAGGGGGCGGAGAGACCCAGTACTTC
TRBD2 NA TRBJ2-3 TRBV28 CASTLSGRSTDTQYF TGTGCCAGCACCCTTAGCGGGAGGAGTACAGATACGCAGTATTTT
NA NA TRBJ1-2 TRBV5-6 CASSLRVGGYTF TGTGCCAGCAGCCTCAGGGTCGGGGGCTACACCTTC
TRBD1 NA TRBJ2-7 TRBV9 CASSPHRDRGFEQYF TGTGCCAGCAGCCCACACCGGGACAGGGGGTTCGAGCAGTACTTC
NA NA TRBJ2-3 TRBV5-4 CASSLDGSSTDTQYF TGTGCCAGCAGCTTGGACGGGAGCAGCACAGATACGCAGTATTTT
NA NA TRBJ2-1 TRBV2 CASRSFSYNEQFF TGTGCCAGCAGGAGTTTCTCCTACAATGAGCAGTTCTTC
TRBD1 NA TRBJ1-4 TRBV14 CASSQDTGQGALGEKLFF TGTGCCAGCAGCCAAGATACGGGACAGGGGGCACTAGGTGAAAAACTGTTTTTT
TRBD2 NA TRBJ2-3 TRBV5-1 CASSLATSGRRTDTQYF TGCGCCAGCAGCTTGGCCACTAGCGGGAGGAGGACAGATACGCAGTATTTT
NA once TRBJ1-1 TRBV5-4 CASSLFGQGEAGTEAFF TGTGCCAGCAGCTTGTTTGGGCAGGGCGAGGCAGGCACTGAAGCTTTCTTT
TRBD1 NA TRBJ2-2 TRBV19 CASSPRDRVRELFF TGTGCCAGTAGCCCCCGGGACAGGGTTCGCGAGCTGTTTTTT
TRBD2 NA TRBJ2-1 TRBV4-2 CASCHREDGFNEQFF TGTGCCAGCTGTCACCGGGAGGATGGGTTCAATGAGCAGTTCTTC
NA NA TRBJ1-3 TRBV30 CAWSVGRSSGNTIYF TGTGCCTGGAGTGTGGGGAGGAGCTCTGGAAACACCATATATTTT
NA NA TRBJ2-7 TRBV11-3 CASSFQGSPLHEQYF TGTGCCAGCAGCTTCCAGGGGTCACCCCTGCACGAGCAGTACTTC
NA NA TRBJ2-1 TRBV20-1 CSASGGSDYEQFF TGCAGTGCTAGTGGTGGGAGCGACTATGAGCAGTTCTTC
TRBD1 NA TRBJ2-7 TRBV30 CAWRDRGSYEQYF TGTGCCTGGAGGGACAGGGGCTCCTACGAGCAGTACTTC
TRBD2 NA TRBJ2-1 TRBV25-1 CASSEWPGTSGSDEQFF TGTGCCAGCAGTGAATGGCCCGGGACTAGCGGGAGCGATGAGCAGTTCTTC
TRBD2 once TRBJ2-1 TRBV7-3 CASSLTAGVTGLAGNEQFF TGTGCCAGCAGCTTAACCGCCGGCGTGACCGGGCTAGCGGGCAATGAGCAGTTCTTC
TRBD1 NA TRBJ1-5 TRBV18 CASSSGQGSRYSNQPQHF TGTGCCAGCTCATCAGGACAGGGTTCACGCTATAGCAATCAGCCCCAGCATTTT
TRBD1 once TRBJ2-3 TRBV19 CASSIGDRVLDTQYF TGTGCCAGTAGTATAGGGGACAGGGTGTTGGATACGCAGTATTTT
TRBD1 NA TRBJ2-3 TRBV28 CASRPGTGSTDTQYF TGTGCCAGCAGACCCGGGACAGGGAGCACAGATACGCAGTATTTT
TRBD1 NA TRBJ1-2 TRBV6-6 CASSLQGVHNYGYTF TGTGCCAGCAGTTTACAGGGGGTCCACAACTATGGCTACACCTTC
NA NA TRBJ2-1 TRBV24-1 CATSPTGTPRSEQFF TGTGCCACCAGTCCTACAGGGACCCCCAGGAGTGAGCAGTTCTTC
NA NA TRBJ2-6 TRBV7-2 CASSKRFSGANVLTF TGTGCCAGCAGCAAACGGTTCTCTGGGGCCAACGTCCTGACTTTC
TRBD2 NA TRBJ2-3 TRBV27 CASSFLGAGDGDTQYF TGTGCCAGCAGTTTTTTAGGAGCGGGAGACGGAGATACGCAGTATTTT
NA NA TRBJ1-6 TRBV5-1 CASSLSGGNNSPLHF TGCGCCAGCAGCTTGTCCGGCGGAAATAATTCACCCCTCCACTTT
NA NA TRBJ2-7 TRBV21-1 CASSKLGLRGHSYEQYF TGTGCCAGCAGCAAACTTGGATTGCGGGGTCATTCCTACGAGCAGTACTTC
TRBD1 NA TRBJ1-4 TRBV10-2 CASSDGDRGQNEKLFF TGCGCCAGCAGTGATGGTGACAGGGGGCAGAATGAAAAACTGTTTTTT
TRBD1 NA TRBJ1-2 TRBV7-8 CASSLGQGVGRYGYTF TGTGCCAGCAGCTTAGGACAGGGGGTCGGACGGTATGGCTACACCTTC
NA NA TRBJ2-1 TRBV28 CASSFFWRPGQFF TGTGCCAGCAGTTTCTTCTGGCGCCCAGGGCAGTTCTTC
NA NA TRBJ2-5 TRBV12-3/TRBV12-4 CASSLRETQYF TGTGCCAGCAGTTTACGAGAGACCCAGTACTTC
TRBD1 NA TRBJ2-5 TRBV11-2 CASSLVRTGGAETQYF TGTGCCAGCAGCTTAGTTAGGACAGGGGGCGCGGAGACCCAGTACTTC
TRBD2 NA TRBJ2-1 TRBV6-1 CASSDWTSGGSEQFF TGTGCCAGCAGTGATTGGACTAGCGGAGGTAGTGAGCAGTTCTTC
TRBD1 NA TRBJ2-5 TRBV2 CASRILQGAGETQYF TGTGCCAGCCGGATTCTTCAGGGGGCGGGGGAGACCCAGTACTTC
NA NA TRBJ1-1 TRBV6-4 CASSAQQGQRAFF TGTGCCAGCAGCGCCCAACAGGGCCAGAGAGCTTTCTTT
TRBD1 NA TRBJ1-2 TRBV5-4 CASSSTLRGLYGYTF TGTGCCAGCAGCTCCACATTAAGGGGGCTATATGGCTACACCTTC
TRBD1 NA TRBJ1-1 TRBV7-9 CASSPRTGGDAFF TGTGCCAGCAGCCCCCGGACAGGGGGTGACGCTTTCTTT
TRBD1 NA TRBJ1-1 TRBV4-1 CASNGQGKTEAFF TGCGCCAGCAATGGACAGGGCAAGACTGAAGCTTTCTTT
TRBD2 NA TRBJ2-1 TRBV6-1 CASSEKVGGGVGSYNEQFF TGTGCCAGCAGTGAAAAAGTTGGTGGGGGGGTCGGGTCCTACAATGAGCAGTTCTTC
TRBD2 once TRBJ2-5 TRBV7-2 CASSVSGSLSQETQYF TGTGCCAGCAGCGTTAGCGGGAGCCTATCCCAAGAGACCCAGTACTTC
NA NA TRBJ2-1 TRBV5-6 CASSLPGSYNEQFF TGTGCCAGCAGCTTACCGGGGTCCTACAATGAGCAGTTCTTC
NA NA TRBJ1-5 TRBV5-6 CASSGRGNLNQPQHF TGTGCCAGCAGCGGCCGAGGGAATTTAAATCAGCCCCAGCATTTT
TRBD2 NA TRBJ2-7 TRBV7-3 CASSLSWRGGPYEQYF TGTGCCAGCAGCTTAAGCTGGCGGGGGGGCCCCTACGAGCAGTACTTC
NA NA TRBJ1-2 TRBV28 CASSFYQGRYGYTF TGTGCCAGCAGTTTTTACCAGGGCCGCTATGGCTACACCTTC
NA NA TRBJ1-3 TRBV15 CATSRDRRLTSGNTIYF TGTGCCACCAGCAGAGATCGGCGGCTGACCTCTGGAAACACCATATATTTT
TRBD1 NA TRBJ2-1 TRBV6-1 CASSDYGTGYYNEQFF TGTGCCAGCAGTGACTACGGGACAGGGTACTACAATGAGCAGTTCTTC
TRBD2 once TRBJ2-3 TRBV6-1 CASSVLAGGYTDTQYF TGTGCCAGCAGTGTTTTAGCGGGGGGATACACAGATACGCAGTATTTT